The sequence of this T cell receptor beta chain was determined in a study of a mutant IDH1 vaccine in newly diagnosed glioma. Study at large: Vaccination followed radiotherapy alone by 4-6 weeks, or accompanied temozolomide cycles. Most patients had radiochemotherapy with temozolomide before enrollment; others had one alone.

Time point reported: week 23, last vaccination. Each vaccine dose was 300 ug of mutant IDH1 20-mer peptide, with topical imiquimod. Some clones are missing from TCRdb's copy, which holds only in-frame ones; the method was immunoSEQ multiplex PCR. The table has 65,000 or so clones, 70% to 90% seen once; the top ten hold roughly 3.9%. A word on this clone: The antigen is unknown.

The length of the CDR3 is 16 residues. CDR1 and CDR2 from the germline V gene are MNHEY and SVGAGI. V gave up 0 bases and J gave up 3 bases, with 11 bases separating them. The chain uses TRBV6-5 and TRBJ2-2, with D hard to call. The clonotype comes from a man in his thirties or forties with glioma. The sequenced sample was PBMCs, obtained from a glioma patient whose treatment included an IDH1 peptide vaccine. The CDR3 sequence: CASSYSSGGDTGELFF. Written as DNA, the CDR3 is TGTGCCAGCAGTTACTCGAGTGGTGGAGACACCGGGGAGCTGTTTTTT.